This TCR beta chain was captured in a study of CD4 T cells in relation to SARS-CoV-2 and coronaviruses. In the study overall: ViraFEST: roughly ten-day antigen culture of PBMCs, then TCR beta CDR3 sequencing. Study-level findings and limits: In approximately 71% of donors, memory CD4+ clonotypes crossrecognized SARS-CoV-2 and at least one common cold coronavirus spike.

V was clipped by 6 bases and J by 5 bases, with 11 bases between them. CDR3 length: 12 amino acids. Germline V CDR1 and CDR2: SEHNR, FQNEAQ (reference sequence). This clone is large by share. The antigen is undetermined. Before the COVID-19 pandemic, during about 2011-2019, CD4+ T cells were taken from unexposed donors. CD4+ T cells were isolated from the cells after 10 days of culture. As cell numbers allowed, unexposed-donor CD4+ T cells faced SARS-CoV-2 S/N and four cold-coronavirus spikes. The protocol was immunoSEQ multiplex PCR, while the TCRdb copy is restricted to in-frame clones and leaves out a portion. The data show 20,000 or so clones, around four fifths seen once.

Sample: CD4+ T cells from PBMCs, cultured in vitro. The TCR was taken from a human donor in good health. This sequence joins TRBV7-9 and TRBJ2-7, with D perhaps matching TRBD1 (5 bases). The CDR3 spells CASSHQGNEQYF. DNA of the CDR3: TGTGCCAGCAGTCACCAGGGTAACGAGCAGTACTTC.